The TCR beta chain under discussion was sequenced for a study of cytomegalovirus exposure and HLA in healthy donors. Trimming took off 5 bases at V and 3 bases at J, with 21 bases between the two ends. CDR3 length: 17 amino acids. Germline CDR1 is MDHEN and CDR2 is SYDVKM. With respect to this clone: What it binds is not known.

General study points: Several V segments, TRBV6-2 and TRBV6-3 among them, could not be told apart and were dropped. As a later analysis showed, several of the most significant clusters appeared to be linked to common viral pathogens.

Vbeta (60) and Jbeta (13) primers were used in the PCR. Sequencing used immunoSEQ multiplex PCR; TCRdb keeps in-frame clones, though not all of them. Here the sample spans over 110,000 clones, over 65% being singletons. J is TRBJ2-3 and V is TRBV28; tentative D call: TRBD2 (6 bases). This receptor was obtained from a male donor in good health and CMV-seronegative. Sequenced input: PBMCs. This CDR3 reads CASSPQTGTFRTDTQYF. The CDR3 region has the DNA TGTGCCAGCAGTCCTCAAACCGGGACTTTCAGAACAGATACGCAGTATTTT. The full variable domain, rest sourced from reference TRBV28 and TRBJ2-3, is DVKVTQSSRYLVKRTGEKVFLECVQDMDHENMFWYRQDPGLGLRLIYFSYDVKMKEKGDIPEGYSVSREKKERFSLILESASTNQTSMYLCASSPQTGTFRTDTQYFGPGTRLTVL.